This T cell receptor beta chain was obtained from a study of B cell selection in AIRE deficiency. Study results and limitations: Healthy Tconv contained roughly two fifths of shared healthy Treg sequences; only TCRbeta sequenced. Shared Treg sequences had shorter CDR3s, biased toward rearrangements with few non-templated insertions.

This clone is a singleton in its sample. As yet, its antigen is unknown. The method was immunoSEQ multiplex PCR; TCRdb's version includes in-frame clones alone and lacks a portion of them. The sample contains about 25,000 clones, around 97% of which appear only once. The sorted conventional CD4 T cells were gated as CD4+CD127+. Unrelated healthy donors provided the controls. Sequencing was done on a sample of CD4+CD127+ conventional T cells sorted from PBMCs. The TCR originated in a human donor in good health.

The CDR3 here is CASRGLSGRESTDTQYF. CDR3 nucleotides: TGTGCCAGCAGGGGGCTGAGCGGGAGGGAAAGCACAGATACGCAGTATTTT. The chain couples TRBV5-4 to TRBJ2-3, with TRBD2 matching 10 bases. In germline, CDR1 is SGHNT, CDR2 YYREEE (reference sequence). J was trimmed by 0 bases and V by 5 bases; bases with no gene match: 9. The length of the CDR3 is 17 residues.